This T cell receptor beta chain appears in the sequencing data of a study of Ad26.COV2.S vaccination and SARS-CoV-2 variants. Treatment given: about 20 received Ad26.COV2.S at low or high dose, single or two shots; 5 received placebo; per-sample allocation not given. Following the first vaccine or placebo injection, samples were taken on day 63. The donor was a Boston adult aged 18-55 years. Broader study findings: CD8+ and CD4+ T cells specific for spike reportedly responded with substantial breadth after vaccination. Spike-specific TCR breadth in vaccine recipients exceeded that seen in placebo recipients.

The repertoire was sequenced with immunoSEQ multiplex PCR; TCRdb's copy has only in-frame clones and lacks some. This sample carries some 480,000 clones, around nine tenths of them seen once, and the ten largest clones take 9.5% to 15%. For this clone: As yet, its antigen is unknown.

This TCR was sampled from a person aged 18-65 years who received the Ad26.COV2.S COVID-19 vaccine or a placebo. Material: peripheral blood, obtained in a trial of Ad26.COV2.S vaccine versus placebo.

CDR3 in DNA: TGTGCCAGCAGTACTCCATCGGGACAGAAATACGAGCAGTACTTC. The encoded protein is CASSTPSGQKYEQYF. The chain joins TRBV28 to TRBJ2-7; 7 positions agree with TRBD1. Germline V CDR1 and CDR2: MDHEN, SYDVKM. Trimming cost V 5 bases and J 4 bases; bases outside gene matches: 11. The CDR3 is made up of 15 amino acids.